This passage covers 20 T cell receptor beta chains from one sample sequenced in a study of blood T cells in healthy people across ages. The second PCR ran roughly 7 to 12 cycles with a sample-barcoded 5' primer and J-beta primers. MiXCR, run by TCRdb on the 5' RACE reads, gives a single entry per CDR3 protein. The table shows about 1.8 million distinct CDR3 sequences, with about 50% occurring only once. What was sequenced was blood. These receptors all stem from a middle-aged woman in good health.

The sample holds a few counts of this clonotype. The CDR3 sequence: CASSFGRGQDGYTF. CDR3 sequence (DNA): TGTGCCAGCAGCTTCGGGAGGGGGCAAGATGGCTACACCTTC. J is TRBJ1-2 and V is TRBV13, with 7 bases that match TRBD1. This CDR3 comprises 14 residues. V shed 3 bases and J 6 bases; nucleotides not matched to a gene: 7. Germline-derived CDR1 and CDR2 are PRHDT and FYEKMQ (reference sequence).

V usage is TRBV6-2 or TRBV6-3 and J usage is TRBJ1-2; D is unresolved. The germline CDR1 and CDR2 sequences are MNHEY and SVGEGT. This CDR3 contains 16 residues. V gave up 0 bases and J gave up 4 bases, with 15 bases separating them. The CDR3 here is CASSYSALSATYGYTF. The CDR3 DNA reads as TGTGCCAGCAGTTACTCGGCACTCTCGGCGACCTATGGCTACACCTTC.

A remark on this clonotype: A much larger clone sits a single nucleotide away, making a read error possible. The V and J genes are TRBV7-2 and TRBJ2-7; no definite D call. The CDR3 totals 14 residues. The germline V gene has CDR1 SGHTA and CDR2 FQGNSA. Trimming removed 6 bases at V and 0 bases at J, with 12 bases between. The CDR3 loop is CASSPDELSYEQYF. The DNA for the CDR3 is TGTGCCAGCAGTCCGGACGAGCTCTCCTACGAGCAGTACTTC. The entire variable domain, with the rest obtained from reference TRBV7-2 and TRBJ2-7, is as follows: GAGVSQSPSNKVTEKGKDVELRCDPISGHTALYWYRQSLGQGLEFLIYFQGNSAPDKSGLPSDRFSAERTGGSVSTLTIQRTQQEDSAVYLCASSPDELSYEQYFGPGTRLTVT.

The genes are TRBV5-1 and TRBJ2-4; a weak D match, TRBD1 (5 bases). The end of the DNA aligns better with TRBJ2-7, so the J call may be wrong. CDR1 and CDR2 (germline): SGHRS, YFSETQ. CDR3 length: 15 amino acids. The CDR3 coding sequence is TGCGCCAGCAGCTGGGAAGACAGAACATCCTACGAGCAGTACTTC. As protein: CASSWEDRTSYEQYF.

The chain employs TRBV5-1 and TRBJ2-3; D is perhaps TRBD2 (5 bases). CDR1 and CDR2 (germline): SGHRS, YFSETQ. This CDR3 has 14 residues. The V end lost 1 base, the J end lost 2 bases, and 8 bases lay between the germline ends. CDR3 in DNA: TGCGCCAGCAGCTTGCAGCGGCCCACAGATACGCAGTATTTT. This gives the protein CASSLQRPTDTQYF. The entire variable domain, with the rest obtained from reference TRBV5-1 and TRBJ2-3, is as follows: KAGVTQTPRYLIKTRGQQVTLSCSPISGHRSVSWYQQTPGQGLQFLFEYFSETQRNKGNFPGRFSGRQFSNSRSEMNVSTLELGDSALYLCASSLQRPTDTQYFGPGTRLTVL.

The chain is built from TRBV10-3 and TRBJ1-2, with a possible D match to TRBD1 (6 bases). The CDR3 totals 14 residues. Germline loops: CDR1 ENHRY, CDR2 SYGVKD. V dropped 3 bases and J dropped 8 bases, with 16 bases sitting between them. CDR3 protein: CAISDTGKVEGYTF. The CDR3 nucleotides read TGTGCCATCAGTGATACAGGGAAAGTCGAAGGCTACACCTTC.

The chain is built from TRBV28 and TRBJ2-1; D unclear. CDR3 length: 14 amino acids. V was shortened by 2 bases and J by 9 bases, with 14 bases between the two germline ends. In germline, CDR1 is MDHEN, CDR2 SYDVKM. Written as DNA, the CDR3 is TGTGCCAGCAGTTTAGGGATAAGAGGCCCTGAGCAGTTCTTC. Residues: CASSLGIRGPEQFF.

V is TRBV19 and J is TRBJ2-5; possible D gene TRBD1, 5 bases. Matching the DNA end better, TRBJ2-7 makes the J call doubtful. In germline, CDR1 is LNHDA, CDR2 SQIVND (reference sequence). This CDR3 has 14 amino acids. The CDR3 region has the DNA TGTGCCAGTAGTTACGGTGGCAGGGACTACGAGCAGTACTTC. It translates to CASSYGGRDYEQYF.

A word on this clonotype: Sequence at one end of the junction differs from germline and may be a read error. In nucleotides, the CDR3 is TGTGCCCACGGGAGGAACCAAGGGACCCAGTACTTC. Translation gives CAHGRNQGTQYF. The V and J genes are TRBV28 and TRBJ2-5; 7 nucleotides match TRBD2. There are 12 residues in the CDR3. CDR1 and CDR2 from the germline V gene are MDHEN and SYDVKM.

DNA of the CDR3: TGTGCCAGCAGTTCGGGACAGGGCTTCTTAAATGAGCAGTTCTTC. Translating it yields CASSSGQGFLNEQFF. The rearrangement links TRBV6-5 to TRBJ2-7, with 9 bases fitting TRBD1. The DNA end is a closer match to TRBJ2-1, so the J assignment may be wrong. The CDR3 has 15 residues. Germline loops: CDR1 MNHEY, CDR2 SVGAGI.

The V gene is TRBV24-1, the J gene TRBJ2-1; D may correspond to TRBD1 or TRBD2 (6 bases each). Deletions cut 9 bases from V and 6 bases from J, with 17 bases between. The V gene's germline CDR1 is KGHDR and CDR2 SFDVKD. The CDR3 has 14 amino acids. Here the CDR3 DNA reads TGTGCCACCCTGGGGGGCGACCCCTCCAATGAGCAGTTCTTC. The encoded protein is CATLGGDPSNEQFF.

This clonotype was found once. The V and J genes are TRBV4-3 and TRBJ1-1; weak D call: TRBD1 (5 bases). There are 17 residues in the CDR3. Germline V CDR1 and CDR2: LGHNA, YSLEER. Between the trimmed V and J ends, which lost 1 base and 0 bases, there was a span of 15 bases. CDR3 protein: CASSQGSLGGVNTEAFF. The CDR3 region has the DNA TGCGCCAGCAGCCAAGGGTCTTTAGGAGGGGTGAACACTGAAGCTTTCTTT.

This clonotype appeared a few times. The chain joins TRBV20-1 to TRBJ2-3; 7 nucleotides line up with TRBD2. This CDR3 has 17 amino acids. Germline assignment: CDR1 DFQATT and CDR2 SNEGSKA (reference sequence). Germline trimming cut 0 bases from V and 0 bases from J; bases unmatched to any gene: 9. CDR3: CSARDPSGGSSTDTQYF. CDR3 nucleotide sequence: TGCAGTGCTAGAGACCCGTCCGGGGGGAGCAGCACAGATACGCAGTATTTT.

V usage is TRBV9 and J usage is TRBJ2-3; D ambiguous. The CDR3 is 13 residues long. Germline CDR1 and CDR2: SGDLS and YYNGEE. Trimming left V 0 bases short and J 3 bases short, with 5 bases between. The CDR3 bases are TGTGCCAGCAGCGTAGAAGCAACAGATACGCAGTATTTT. Amino acid sequence: CASSVEATDTQYF.

This chain links TRBV7-9 with TRBJ2-5, with D perhaps matching TRBD1 (5 bases). V shed 5 bases and J shed 2 bases, with 12 bases lying between them. This CDR3 region has 14 residues. CDR1 SEHNR and CDR2 FQNEAQ come from the germline V gene (reference sequence). CDR3 region: CASSTQGRQETQYF. DNA for the CDR3: TGTGCCAGCAGCACCCAGGGTCGTCAAGAGACCCAGTACTTC.

This chain connects TRBV12-3 or TRBV12-4 to TRBJ2-3; D is ambiguous. This CDR3 is built from 17 residues. The V end lost 3 bases, the J end lost 2 bases, and 18 bases lay between the germline ends. The DNA of the CDR3 is TGTGCCAGCAGTTTCCGACGGGCGTCAAGTCACACAGATACGCAGTATTTT. Translating it yields CASSFRRASSHTDTQYF.

V usage is TRBV20-1 and J usage is TRBJ2-6, with D unclear. The CDR3 consists of 12 residues. Trimming removed 8 bases from V and 0 bases from J, with 5 bases in between. Germline CDR1 DFQATT, CDR2 SNEGSKA (reference sequence). CDR3: CSPYSGANVLTF. The CDR3 DNA follows: TGCAGTCCTTACTCTGGGGCCAACGTCCTGACTTTC.

The chain couples TRBV27 to TRBJ2-1, with D perhaps matching TRBD1 (5 bases). The germline gives CDR1 MNHEY, CDR2 SMNVEV (reference sequence). This CDR3 region has 12 residues. The ends were cut back, 9 bases at V and 8 bases at J, with 14 bases in the middle. The CDR3 DNA sequence: TGTGCCAGTGCTTCTTGGGGCGATGAGCAGTTCTTC. This encodes CASASWGDEQFF.

The gene calls are TRBV21-1 and TRBJ1-2; the D call in the table, TRBD1, was not verified against the DNA. TRBV21-1 is a listed pseudogene. The CDR3 covers 11 residues. CDR3 loop: CASLQGGGCTF. The CDR3 nucleotides are TGTGCCAGCCTACAGGGTGGGGGCTGCACCTTC.

This clonotype was seen a few times. This rearrangement joins TRBV4-2 to TRBJ2-4, with 8 bases identical to TRBD1. CDR1 LGHNA and CDR2 YNFKEQ come from the germline V gene. The CDR3 runs 16 residues. Losses at the gene ends were 3 bases for V and 5 bases for J; bases not matched to a gene: 9. CDR3 nucleotide sequence: TGTGCCAGCAGCCATCCCTCAGGGGGCGCGCAAAACATTCAGTACTTC. This encodes CASSHPSGGAQNIQYF.